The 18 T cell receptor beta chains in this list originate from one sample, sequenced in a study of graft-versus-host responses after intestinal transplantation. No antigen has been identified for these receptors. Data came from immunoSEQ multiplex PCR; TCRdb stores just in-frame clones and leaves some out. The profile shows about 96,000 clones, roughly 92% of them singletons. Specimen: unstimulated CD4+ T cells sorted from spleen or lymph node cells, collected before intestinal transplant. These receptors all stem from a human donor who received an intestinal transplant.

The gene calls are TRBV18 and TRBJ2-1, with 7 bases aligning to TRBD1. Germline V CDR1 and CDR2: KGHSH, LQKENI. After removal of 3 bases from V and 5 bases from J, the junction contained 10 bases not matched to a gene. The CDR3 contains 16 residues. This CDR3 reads CASSPGDSFYHNEQFF. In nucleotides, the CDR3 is TGTGCCAGCTCACCGGGGGACAGTTTTTACCACAATGAGCAGTTCTTC. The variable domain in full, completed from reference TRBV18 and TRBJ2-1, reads NAGVMQNPRHLVRRRGQEARLRCSPMKGHSHVYWYRQLPEEGLKFMVYLQKENIIDESGMPKERFSAEFPKEGPSILRIQQVVRGDSAAYFCASSPGDSFYHNEQFFGPGTRLTVL.

CDR3 amino acids: CAWREVDTQYF. The CDR3 nucleotides read TGTGCCTGGAGGGAGGTAGATACGCAGTATTTT. The rearrangement joins TRBV30 to TRBJ2-3, with D perhaps matching TRBD2 (5 bases). Trimming shortened V by 3 bases and J by 5 bases, and 6 bases separated the two germline ends. Germline V gene lookup returns CDR1 GTSNPN and CDR2 SVGIG (reference sequence). There are 11 residues in the CDR3.

The CDR3 nucleotides are TGTGCCAGCTCACCGCCGAAGGGATTTAGGACTGAAGCTTTCTTT. Amino acids: CASSPPKGFRTEAFF. The chain carries TRBV18 and TRBJ1-1; no clear D. The CDR3 loop spans 15 amino acids. The V gene lost 3 bases and the J gene lost 5 bases, with 16 bases spanning the gap. Germline V lookup: CDR1 KGHSH, CDR2 LQKENI.

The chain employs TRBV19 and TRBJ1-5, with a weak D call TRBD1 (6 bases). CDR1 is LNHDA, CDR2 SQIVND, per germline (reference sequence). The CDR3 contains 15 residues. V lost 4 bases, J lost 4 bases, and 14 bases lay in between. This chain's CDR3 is CASSNAGEANQPQHF. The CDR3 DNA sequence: TGTGCCAGTAGTAACGCAGGGGAGGCGAATCAGCCCCAGCATTTT. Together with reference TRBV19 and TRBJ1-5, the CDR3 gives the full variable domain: DGGITQSPKYLFRKEGQNVTLSCEQNLNHDAMYWYRQDPGQGLRLIYYSQIVNDFQKGDIAEGYSVSREKKESFPLTVTSAQKNPTAFYLCASSNAGEANQPQHFGDGTRLSIL.

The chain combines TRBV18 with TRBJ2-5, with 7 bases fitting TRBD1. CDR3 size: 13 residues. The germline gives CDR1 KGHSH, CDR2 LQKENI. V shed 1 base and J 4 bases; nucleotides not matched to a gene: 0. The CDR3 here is CASSPQGAETQYF. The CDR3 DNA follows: TGTGCCAGCTCACCACAGGGGGCAGAGACCCAGTACTTC.

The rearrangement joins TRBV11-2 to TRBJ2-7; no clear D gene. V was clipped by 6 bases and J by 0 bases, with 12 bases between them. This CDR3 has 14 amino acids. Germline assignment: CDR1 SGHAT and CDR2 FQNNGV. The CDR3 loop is CASREFRISYEQYF. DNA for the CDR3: TGTGCCAGCAGGGAATTCCGGATCTCCTACGAGCAGTACTTC.

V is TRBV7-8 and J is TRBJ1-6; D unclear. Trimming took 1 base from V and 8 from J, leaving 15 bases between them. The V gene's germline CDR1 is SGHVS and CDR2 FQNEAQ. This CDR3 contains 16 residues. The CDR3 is CASSLVSGLGDSPLHF. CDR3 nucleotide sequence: TGTGCCAGCAGCTTAGTTTCAGGTCTTGGGGATTCACCCCTCCACTTT.

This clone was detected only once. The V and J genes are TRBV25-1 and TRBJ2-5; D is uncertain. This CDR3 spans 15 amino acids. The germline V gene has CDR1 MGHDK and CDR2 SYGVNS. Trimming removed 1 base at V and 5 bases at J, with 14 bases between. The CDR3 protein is CASSESSEPRETQYF. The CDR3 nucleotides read TGTGCCAGCAGTGAATCTTCTGAGCCGAGGGAGACCCAGTACTTC. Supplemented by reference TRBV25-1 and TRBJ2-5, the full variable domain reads EADIYQTPRYLVIGTGKKITLECSQTMGHDKMYWYQQDPGMELHLIHYSYGVNSTEKGDLSSESTVSRIRTEHFPLTLESARPSHTSQYLCASSESSEPRETQYFGPGTRLLVL.

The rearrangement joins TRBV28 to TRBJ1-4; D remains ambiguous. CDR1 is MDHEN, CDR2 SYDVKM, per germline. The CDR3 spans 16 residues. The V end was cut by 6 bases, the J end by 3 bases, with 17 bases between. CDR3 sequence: CASRKPHLHANEKLFF. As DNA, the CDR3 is TGTGCCAGCAGGAAACCCCATCTCCACGCTAATGAAAAACTGTTTTTT. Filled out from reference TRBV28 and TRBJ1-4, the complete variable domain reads DVKVTQSSRYLVKRTGEKVFLECVQDMDHENMFWYRQDPGLGLRLIYFSYDVKMKEKGDIPEGYSVSREKKERFSLILESASTNQTSMYLCASRKPHLHANEKLFFGSGTQLSVL.

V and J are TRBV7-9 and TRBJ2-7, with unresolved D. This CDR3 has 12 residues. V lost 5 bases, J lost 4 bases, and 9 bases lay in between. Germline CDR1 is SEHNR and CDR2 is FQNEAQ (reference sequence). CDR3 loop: CASSQTQYEQYF. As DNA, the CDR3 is TGTGCCAGCAGCCAGACCCAATACGAGCAGTACTTC.

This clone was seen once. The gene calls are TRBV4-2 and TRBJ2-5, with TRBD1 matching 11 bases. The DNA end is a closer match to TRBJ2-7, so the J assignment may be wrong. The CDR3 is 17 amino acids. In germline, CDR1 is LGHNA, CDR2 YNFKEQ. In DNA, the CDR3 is TGTGCCAGCAGCGAGGGACAGGGGGAAAGCGGTTCCTACGAGCAGTACTTC. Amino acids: CASSEGQGESGSYEQYF.

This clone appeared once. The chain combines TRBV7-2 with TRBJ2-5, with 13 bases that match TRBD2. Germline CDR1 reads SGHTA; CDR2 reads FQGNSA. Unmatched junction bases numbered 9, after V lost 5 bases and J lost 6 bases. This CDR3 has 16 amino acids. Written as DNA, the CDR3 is TGTGCCAGCAGCACTAGCGGGAGGGCTGGGGAGAAGACCCAGTACTTC. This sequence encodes CASSTSGRAGEKTQYF. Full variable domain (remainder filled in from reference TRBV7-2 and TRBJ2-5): GAGVSQSPSNKVTEKGKDVELRCDPISGHTALYWYRQSLGQGLEFLIYFQGNSAPDKSGLPSDRFSAERTGGSVSTLTIQRTQQEDSAVYLCASSTSGRAGEKTQYFGPGTRLLVL.

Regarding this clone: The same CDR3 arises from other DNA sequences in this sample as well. CDR3 nucleotide sequence: TGCGCCAGCAGCTTAGGACAGGGGGTCGTGAACACTGAAGCTTTCTTT. Translated: CASSLGQGVVNTEAFF. The gene calls are TRBV5-1 and TRBJ1-1; 10 bases align to TRBD1. The CDR3 is made up of 16 amino acids. Germline assignment: CDR1 SGHRS and CDR2 YFSETQ. Germline trimming cut 2 bases from V and 0 bases from J; bases unmatched to any gene: 4.

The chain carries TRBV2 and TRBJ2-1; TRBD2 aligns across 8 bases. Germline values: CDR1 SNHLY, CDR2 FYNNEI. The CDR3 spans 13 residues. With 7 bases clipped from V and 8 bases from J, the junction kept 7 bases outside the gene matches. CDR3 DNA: TGTGCCAGCACGGGAGGGGGAATACATGAGCAGTTCTTC. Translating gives CASTGGGIHEQFF.

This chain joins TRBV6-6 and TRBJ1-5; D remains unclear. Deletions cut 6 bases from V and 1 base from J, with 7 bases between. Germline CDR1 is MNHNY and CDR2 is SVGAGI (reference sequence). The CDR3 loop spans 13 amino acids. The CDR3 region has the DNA TGTGCCAGCAGGCAGGACAGCAATCAGCCCCAGCATTTT. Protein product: CASRQDSNQPQHF.

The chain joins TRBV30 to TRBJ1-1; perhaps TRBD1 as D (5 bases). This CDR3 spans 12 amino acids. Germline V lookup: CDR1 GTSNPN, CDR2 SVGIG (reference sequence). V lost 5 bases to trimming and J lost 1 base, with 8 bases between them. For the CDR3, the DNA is TGTGCCTGGGCCCAGGGGAACACTGAAGCTTTCTTT. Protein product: CAWAQGNTEAFF.

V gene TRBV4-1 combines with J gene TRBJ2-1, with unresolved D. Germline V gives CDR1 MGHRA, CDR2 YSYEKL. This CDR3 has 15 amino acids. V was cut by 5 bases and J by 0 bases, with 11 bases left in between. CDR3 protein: CASSDPIRSYNEQFF. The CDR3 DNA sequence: TGCGCCAGCAGCGACCCGATTCGCTCCTACAATGAGCAGTTCTTC.

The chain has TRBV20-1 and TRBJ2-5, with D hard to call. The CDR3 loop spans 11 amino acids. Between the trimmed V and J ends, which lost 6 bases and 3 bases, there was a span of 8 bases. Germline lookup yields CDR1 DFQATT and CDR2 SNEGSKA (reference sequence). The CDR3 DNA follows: TGCAGTGCCGCCTTAAAAGAGACCCAGTACTTC. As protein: CSAALKETQYF.